This is a list of T cell receptor beta chains from one sample in a study of cytomegalovirus exposure and HLA in healthy donors. TCRdb's table, derived via immunoSEQ multiplex PCR, lists solely in-frame clones and lacks some. The sample consists of fewer than 90,000 clones, around 76% of them appearing once. The sequencing input was PBMCs. The source of these receptors is a man aged 25-45 years in good health and CMV-seropositive. Each CDR3 is given with its conserved first and last residue.

V	J	CDR3
TRBV6-6	TRBJ2-1	CASSYQGASYNEQFF
TRBV6-1	TRBJ1-5	CASSEPGGKSNQPQHF
TRBV2	TRBJ2-3	CASTLGRGSTDTQYF
TRBV2	TRBJ2-3	CASSRQGISTDTQYF
TRBV7-2	TRBJ2-7	CASSLARYGSYEQYF
TRBV10-3	TRBJ1-2	CAISEAQGANYGYTF
TRBV6-5	TRBJ2-7	CASSYRLERADEQYF
TRBV25-1	TRBJ2-2	CASSVAGTGGPGELFF
TRBV4-1	TRBJ2-7	CASSSTPGAYEQYF
TRBV5-4	TRBJ1-1	CASSPRQTITEAFF
TRBV4-1	TRBJ2-4	CASSHPGTDNIQYF
TRBV2	-	CASLLTAGWHEQYF
TRBV19	TRBJ2-3	CASTRLAGGQSDTQYF
TRBV4-1	TRBJ1-2	CASSQGEGTSYGYTF
TRBV7-2	-	CASSFISGDYEQYF
TRBV19	TRBJ2-5	CASQGARYTGQETQYF
TRBV6-1	TRBJ2-1	CASSEASGGFWEQFF
TRBV19	TRBJ2-7	CASRPSGGGIYEQYF
TRBV9	TRBJ1-1	CASSARGVNTEAFF
TRBV5-6	TRBJ1-2	CASSLAGDYGYTF
TRBV5-6	TRBJ2-7	CASSFPLDSYEQYF
TRBV28	TRBJ1-2	CASNPRGGKGAVYGYTF
TRBV30	TRBJ1-1	CAWRQGWNTEAFF
TRBV7-8	TRBJ1-4	CASSRDRDEKLFF
TRBV5-1	TRBJ2-3	CASSLDGAGGTDTQYF